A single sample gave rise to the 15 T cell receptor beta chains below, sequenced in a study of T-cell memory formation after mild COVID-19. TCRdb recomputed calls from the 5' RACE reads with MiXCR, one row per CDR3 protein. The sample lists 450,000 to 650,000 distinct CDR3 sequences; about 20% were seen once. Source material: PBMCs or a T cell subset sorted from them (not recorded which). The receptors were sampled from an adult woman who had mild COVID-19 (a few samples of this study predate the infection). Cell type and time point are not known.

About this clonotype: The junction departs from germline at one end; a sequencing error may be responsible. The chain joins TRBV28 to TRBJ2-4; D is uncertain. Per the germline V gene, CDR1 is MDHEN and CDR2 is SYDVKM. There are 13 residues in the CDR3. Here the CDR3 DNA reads TGTACCAGCAGCAATAGACTCGAAAACATTCAGTACTTC. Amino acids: CTSSNRLENIQYF. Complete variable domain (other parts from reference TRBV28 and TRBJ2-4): DVKVTQSSRYLVKRTGEKVFLECVQDMDHENMFWYRQDPGLGLRLIYFSYDVKMKEKGDIPEGYSVSREKKERFSLILESASTNQTSMYLCTSSNRLENIQYFGAGTRLSVL.

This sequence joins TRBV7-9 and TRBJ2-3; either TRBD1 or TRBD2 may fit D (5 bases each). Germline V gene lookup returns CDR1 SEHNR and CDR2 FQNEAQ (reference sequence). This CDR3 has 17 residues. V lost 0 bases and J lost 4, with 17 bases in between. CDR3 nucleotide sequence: TGTGCCAGCAGCTTAGCACTCCGGGACCTAGAGCCAGATACGCAGTATTTT. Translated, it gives CASSLALRDLEPDTQYF. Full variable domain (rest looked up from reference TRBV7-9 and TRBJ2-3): DTGVSQNPRHKITKRGQNVTFRCDPISEHNRLYWYRQTLGQGPEFLTYFQNEAQLEKSRLLSDRFSAERPKGSFSTLEIQRTEQGDSAMYLCASSLALRDLEPDTQYFGPGTRLTVL.

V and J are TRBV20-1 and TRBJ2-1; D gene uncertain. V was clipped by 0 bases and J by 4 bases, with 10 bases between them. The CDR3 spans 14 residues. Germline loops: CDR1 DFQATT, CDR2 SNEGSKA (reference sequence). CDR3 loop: CSARELGSYNEQFF. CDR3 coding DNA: TGCAGTGCTAGAGAGTTGGGCTCTTACAATGAGCAGTTCTTC.

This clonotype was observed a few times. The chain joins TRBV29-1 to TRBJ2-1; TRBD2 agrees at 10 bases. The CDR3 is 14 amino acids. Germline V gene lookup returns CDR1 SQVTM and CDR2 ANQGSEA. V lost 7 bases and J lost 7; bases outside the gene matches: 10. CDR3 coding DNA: TGCAGCGCCCTCAGCGGGGGGGCTGGAAATGAGCAGTTCTTC. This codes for CSALSGGAGNEQFF.

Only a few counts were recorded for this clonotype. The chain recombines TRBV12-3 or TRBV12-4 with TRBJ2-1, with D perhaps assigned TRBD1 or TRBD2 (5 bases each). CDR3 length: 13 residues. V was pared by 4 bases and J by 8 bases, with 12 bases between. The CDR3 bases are TGTGCCAGCAGTTCGAGGGGTTCCGATGAGCAGTTCTTC. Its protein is CASSSRGSDEQFF.

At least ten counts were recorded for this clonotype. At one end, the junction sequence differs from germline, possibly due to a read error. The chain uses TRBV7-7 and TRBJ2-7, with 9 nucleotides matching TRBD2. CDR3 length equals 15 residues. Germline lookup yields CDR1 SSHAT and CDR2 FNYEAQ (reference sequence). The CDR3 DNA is TGTGCTAGCAGTCTAGGGTCTAGCGGGACCTACGAGCAGTACTTC. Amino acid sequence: CASSLGSSGTYEQYF. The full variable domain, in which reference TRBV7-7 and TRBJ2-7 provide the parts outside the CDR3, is GAGVSQSPRYKVTKRGQDVTLRCDPISSHATLYWYQQALGQGPEFLTYFNYEAQPDKSGLPSDRFSAERPEGSISTLTIQRTEQRDSAMYRCASSLGSSGTYEQYFGPGTRLTVT.

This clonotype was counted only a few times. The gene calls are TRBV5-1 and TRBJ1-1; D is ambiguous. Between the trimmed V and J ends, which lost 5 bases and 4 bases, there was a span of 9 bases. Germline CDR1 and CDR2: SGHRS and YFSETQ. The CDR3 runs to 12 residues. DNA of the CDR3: TGCGCCAGCAGGTTAGGCCTCACTGAAGCTTTCTTT. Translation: CASRLGLTEAFF.

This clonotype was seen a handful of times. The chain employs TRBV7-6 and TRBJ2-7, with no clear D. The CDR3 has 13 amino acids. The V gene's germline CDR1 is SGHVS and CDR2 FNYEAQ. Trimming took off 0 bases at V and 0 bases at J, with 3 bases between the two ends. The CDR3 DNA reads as TGTGCCAGCAGCTTAGCCAACTCCTACGAGCAGTACTTC. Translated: CASSLANSYEQYF.

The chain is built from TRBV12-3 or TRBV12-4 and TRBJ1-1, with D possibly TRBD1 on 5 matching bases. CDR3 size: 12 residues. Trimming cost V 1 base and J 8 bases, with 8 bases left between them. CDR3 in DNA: TGTGCCAGCAGTTTAGGGGGGATGGAAGCTTTCTTT. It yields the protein CASSLGGMEAFF.

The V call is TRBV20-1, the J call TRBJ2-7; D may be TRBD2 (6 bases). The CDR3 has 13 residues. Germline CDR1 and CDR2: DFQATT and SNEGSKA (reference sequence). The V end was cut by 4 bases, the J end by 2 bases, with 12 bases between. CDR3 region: CSAISAGPYEQYF. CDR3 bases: TGCAGTGCTATCTCCGCGGGACCCTACGAGCAGTACTTC.

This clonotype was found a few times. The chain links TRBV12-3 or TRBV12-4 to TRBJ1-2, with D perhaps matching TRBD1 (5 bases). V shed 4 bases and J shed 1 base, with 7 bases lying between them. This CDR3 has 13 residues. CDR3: CASSSGVNYGYTF. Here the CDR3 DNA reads TGTGCCAGCAGTTCGGGGGTTAACTATGGCTACACCTTC.

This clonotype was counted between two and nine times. CDR3 sequence reads: CSAEAGSSYNEQFF. The CDR3 DNA follows: TGCAGTGCTGAAGCGGGGAGCTCCTACAATGAGCAGTTCTTC. The chain carries TRBV20-1 and TRBJ2-1, with 7 nucleotides matching TRBD2. There are 14 residues in the CDR3. Germline V gene lookup returns CDR1 DFQATT and CDR2 SNEGSKA (reference sequence). V shed 5 bases, J shed 0 bases, and the junction held 4 bases outside the gene matches.

CDR3 residues: CASSYSGEVGANVLTF. The CDR3, as DNA: TGTGCCAGCAGTTACTCCGGTGAGGTTGGGGCCAACGTCCTGACTTTC. The chain joins TRBV6-5 to TRBJ2-6, with no clear D. CDR3 length: 16 residues. V was shortened by 0 bases and J by 3 bases, with 9 bases between the two germline ends. CDR1 and CDR2 from the germline V gene are MNHEY and SVGAGI.

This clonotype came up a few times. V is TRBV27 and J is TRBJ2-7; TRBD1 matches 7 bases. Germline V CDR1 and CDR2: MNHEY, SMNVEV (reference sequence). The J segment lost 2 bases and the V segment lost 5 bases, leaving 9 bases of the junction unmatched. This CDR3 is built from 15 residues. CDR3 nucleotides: TGTGCCAGCAGTATCCAGGGGGTATGGACCTACGAGCAGTACTTC. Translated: CASSIQGVWTYEQYF.

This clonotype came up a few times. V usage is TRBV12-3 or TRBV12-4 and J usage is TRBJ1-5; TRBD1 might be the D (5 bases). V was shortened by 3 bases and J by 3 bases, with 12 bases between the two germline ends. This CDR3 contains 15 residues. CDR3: CASSLEQAINQPQHF. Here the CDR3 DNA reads TGTGCCAGCAGTTTGGAACAGGCGATCAATCAGCCCCAGCATTTT.